The 10 T cell receptor beta chains below all came from one sample that was sequenced in a study of T-cell reconstitution after alpha-beta-depleted transplantation in children. Preparing the TCRbeta library involved the use of unique molecular identifiers. Via MiXCR, TCRdb re-called the PCR reads, giving one row per CDR3 protein. The table has 120,000 to 150,000 distinct CDR3 sequences, 8.5% to 10% seen once. The sequencing here drew on PBMCs, mostly from graft donor cells, taken 180 days after TCRalphabeta/CD19-depleted stem cell transplant. The receptors were sampled from a female patient aged 2-10 years who had a stem cell transplant for congenital amegakaryocytic thrombocytopenia, so the T cells may come from the graft donor.

This clonotype was detected many times. The rearrangement uses TRBV5-1 and TRBJ2-1, with D perhaps TRBD2 (5 bases). This CDR3 comprises 15 residues. Trimming removed 0 bases at V and 1 base at J, with 8 bases between. Germline values: CDR1 SGHRS, CDR2 YFSETQ. The CDR3 coding sequence is TGCGCCAGCAGCTTGGTACTAGGATCCTACAATGAGCAGTTCTTC. Protein sequence: CASSLVLGSYNEQFF.

This clonotype showed up many times. The V gene is TRBV18, the J gene TRBJ2-1; D gene uncertain. The CDR3 totals 15 residues. Germline CDR1 and CDR2: KGHSH and LQKENI. V lost 3 bases, J lost 2 bases, and 11 bases lay in between. The CDR3 loop reads CASSPGLRTYNEQFF. The CDR3 DNA is TGTGCCAGCTCACCGGGTCTCAGGACCTACAATGAGCAGTTCTTC. Combining the CDR3 with reference TRBV18 and TRBJ2-1 gives the whole variable domain NAGVMQNPRHLVRRRGQEARLRCSPMKGHSHVYWYRQLPEEGLKFMVYLQKENIIDESGMPKERFSAEFPKEGPSILRIQQVVRGDSAAYFCASSPGLRTYNEQFFGPGTRLTVL.

This clonotype was detected many times. This chain joins TRBV28 and TRBJ2-1, with 14 bases fitting TRBD2. Germline V gene lookup returns CDR1 MDHEN and CDR2 SYDVKM. The V gene end was trimmed by 7 bases and the J gene end by 5 bases; junction bases not matched to a gene: 10. The CDR3 is 17 amino acids. This CDR3 reads CASKTSGRAGVHNEQFF. CDR3 coding DNA: TGTGCCAGCAAGACTAGCGGGAGGGCTGGTGTCCACAATGAGCAGTTCTTC. Looking up the rest from reference TRBV28 and TRBJ2-1 gives the full variable domain: DVKVTQSSRYLVKRTGEKVFLECVQDMDHENMFWYRQDPGLGLRLIYFSYDVKMKEKGDIPEGYSVSREKKERFSLILESASTNQTSMYLCASKTSGRAGVHNEQFFGPGTRLTVL.

The chain combines TRBV4-1 with TRBJ2-5; 8 bases map to TRBD2. CDR3 length: 14 amino acids. V shed 1 base and J 4 bases; nucleotides not matched to a gene: 2. Germline-derived CDR1 and CDR2 are MGHRA and YSYEKL. The CDR3 loop is CASSQGLARETQYF. In nucleotides, the CDR3 is TGCGCCAGCAGCCAAGGACTAGCGAGAGAGACCCAGTACTTC.

The rearrangement joins TRBV20-1 to TRBJ1-1; D unclear. The CDR3 is made up of 11 amino acids. Germline CDR1 and CDR2: DFQATT and SNEGSKA (reference sequence). The CDR3, as DNA: TGCAGAGTTACGAAAACCACTGAAGCTTTCTTT. Its translation: CRVTKTTEAFF.

This rearrangement joins TRBV5-1 to TRBJ2-6; unclear D gene. The V gene's germline CDR1 is SGHRS and CDR2 YFSETQ. Trimming took 3 bases from V and 0 from J, leaving 13 bases between them. There are 17 residues in the CDR3. CDR3 residues: CASSWVDLSSGANVLTF. The CDR3 region has the DNA TGCGCCAGCAGCTGGGTGGACCTGAGCTCTGGGGCCAACGTCCTGACTTTC.

This clonotype was observed many times. This chain joins TRBV20-1 and TRBJ2-3, with 8 bases matching TRBD2. The CDR3 has 16 residues. J lost 2 bases, V lost 0 bases, and 7 bases had no gene match. The germline V gene has CDR1 DFQATT and CDR2 SNEGSKA (reference sequence). CDR3 protein: CSARDPAGATTDTQYF. CDR3 nucleotides: TGCAGTGCTAGAGATCCAGCGGGAGCTACCACAGATACGCAGTATTTT.

There are a few counts of this clonotype. This chain connects TRBV20-1 to TRBJ2-3; D gene ambiguous. Germline V gene data show CDR1 as DFQATT and CDR2 as SNEGSKA (reference sequence). CDR3 length: 11 residues. Trimming shortened V by 3 bases and J by 3 bases, and 4 bases separated the two germline ends. CDR3 sequence reads: CSASITDTQYF. The CDR3 nucleotides are TGCAGTGCTAGTATAACAGATACGCAGTATTTT.

This clonotype was seen a few times. The chain's CDR3 is CASRRTSTNEQFF. The CDR3 DNA follows: TGTGCCAGCAGGCGGACTAGTACCAATGAGCAGTTCTTC. The rearrangement links TRBV12-3 or TRBV12-4 to TRBJ2-1; 7 nucleotides agree with TRBD2. The CDR3 contains 13 residues. With 6 bases clipped from V and 6 bases from J, the junction kept 5 bases outside the gene matches.

In its sample, this clonotype was seen many times. The chain couples TRBV5-1 to TRBJ1-1; D remains unclear. CDR3 length: 13 residues. V was cut by 9 bases and J by 2 bases, with 14 bases left in between. CDR1 and CDR2 from the germline V gene are SGHRS and YFSETQ. Written as DNA, the CDR3 is TGCGCCACCAGGAGCTTAGCTAACACTGAAGCTTTCTTT. Encoded protein: CATRSLANTEAFF.